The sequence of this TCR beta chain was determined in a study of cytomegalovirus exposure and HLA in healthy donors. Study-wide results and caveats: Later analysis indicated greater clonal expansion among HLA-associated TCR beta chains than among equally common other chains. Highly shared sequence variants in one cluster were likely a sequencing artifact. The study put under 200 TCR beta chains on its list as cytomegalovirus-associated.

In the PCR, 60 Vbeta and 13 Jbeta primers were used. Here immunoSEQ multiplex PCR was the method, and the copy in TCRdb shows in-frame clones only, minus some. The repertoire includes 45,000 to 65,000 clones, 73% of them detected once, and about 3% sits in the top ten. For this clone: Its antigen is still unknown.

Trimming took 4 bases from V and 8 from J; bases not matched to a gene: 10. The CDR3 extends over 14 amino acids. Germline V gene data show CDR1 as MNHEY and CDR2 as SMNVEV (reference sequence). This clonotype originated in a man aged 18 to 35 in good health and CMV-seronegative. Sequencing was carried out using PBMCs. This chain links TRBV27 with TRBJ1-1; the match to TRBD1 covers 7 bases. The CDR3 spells CASSSNTGEGEAFF. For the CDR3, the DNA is TGTGCCAGCAGTTCAAATACAGGGGAAGGGGAAGCTTTCTTT.